This is a list of T cell receptor beta chains from one sample in a study of T cells expressing NK-cell markers. TCRdb reprocessed the 5' RACE reads; each CDR3 protein has one entry and no DNA is given. This table lists 140,000 or so distinct CDR3 sequences. The material sequenced was blood T cells: a sorted CD56 or NKG2C T cell subset, CD4+ or CD8+ T cells, or bulk PBMC T cells (not recorded which). These receptors all come from a man between 18 and 29 years old in good health. The CDR3 runs from the conserved cysteine through the conserved F or W.

V: TRBV6-4; J: TRBJ2-1; CDR3: CASLLLHEQFF
V: TRBV6-2/TRBV6-3; J: TRBJ1-5; CDR3: CASSHDREGNQPQHF
V: TRBV11-2; J: TRBJ2-1; CDR3: CASSLGFLRAGGPDEQFF
V: TRBV25-1; J: TRBJ2-1; CDR3: CASSGLGLSYNEQFF
V: TRBV6-5; J: TRBJ2-7; CDR3: CASSPGGRTYEQYF
V: TRBV30; J: TRBJ2-2; CDR3: CAWEPGQVPGELFF
V: TRBV30; J: TRBJ2-2; CDR3: CAWSVGTRNTGELFF
V: TRBV30; J: TRBJ2-1; CDR3: CAWSRRASGIDEQFF
V: TRBV7-9; J: TRBJ1-5; CDR3: CASSLTGGQNQPQHF
V: TRBV19; J: TRBJ2-4; CDR3: CASSFSPGAKNIQYF
V: TRBV29-1; J: TRBJ2-3; CDR3: CSVTEVDTQYF
V: TRBV7-2; J: TRBJ2-5; CDR3: CASTPGGGMGETQYF
V: TRBV12-3/TRBV12-4; J: TRBJ2-1; CDR3: CASSPRQMGGNEQFF
V: TRBV4-1; J: TRBJ2-1; CDR3: CASSQVGRGTNNEQFF
V: TRBV27; J: TRBJ2-7; CDR3: CASSLSPGSYEQYF
V: TRBV5-5; J: TRBJ2-3; CDR3: CASSIGTGGMNTQYF
V: TRBV19; J: TRBJ2-1; CDR3: CASTQTDPVSDEQFF
V: TRBV19; J: TRBJ2-1; CDR3: CASSDDRAYNEQFF
V: TRBV12-3/TRBV12-4; J: TRBJ2-2; CDR3: CASSLQQGAGELFF
V: TRBV9; J: TRBJ2-3; CDR3: CASSAVDTSTDTQYF
V: TRBV15; J: TRBJ1-6; CDR3: CATSRPDEEAYNSPLHF
V: TRBV29-1; J: TRBJ2-7; CDR3: CSAAGVMGQHHSYEQYF
V: TRBV4-1; J: TRBJ1-1; CDR3: CASRPGTHIGNTEAFF
V: TRBV3-1; J: TRBJ1-1; CDR3: CASSQAGGDTEAFF
V: TRBV20-1; J: TRBJ2-7; CDR3: CSAPGTGDHYEQYF
V: TRBV7-7; J: TRBJ2-4; CDR3: CASSPTSGDIQYF
V: TRBV19; J: TRBJ2-1; CDR3: CASSPPYDEQFF
V: TRBV4-1; J: TRBJ1-1; CDR3: CASRISGTPANEAFF
V: TRBV15; J: TRBJ2-3; CDR3: CATSRDRDSGDTQYF
V: TRBV28; J: TRBJ2-1; CDR3: CASTIRGHEQFF
V: TRBV4-1; J: TRBJ1-3; CDR3: CASSQDIVFVGNTIYF
V: TRBV20-1; J: TRBJ2-7; CDR3: CSAPFESRDRPKGYEQYF
V: TRBV12-3/TRBV12-4; J: TRBJ2-3; CDR3: CASTLGSLAATDTQYF
V: TRBV30; J: TRBJ1-1; CDR3: CAWSLNRNTEAFF
V: TRBV12-3/TRBV12-4; J: TRBJ2-1; CDR3: CASGRTAYNEQFF
V: TRBV11-2; J: TRBJ2-6; CDR3: CASSFGWTDRRSSGANVLTF
V: TRBV7-9; J: TRBJ1-2; CDR3: CASRTMDREVGKDGYTF
V: TRBV7-8; J: TRBJ2-1; CDR3: CASSSTGTGVNEQFF
V: TRBV9; J: TRBJ2-5; CDR3: CASSVSGGQGERETQYF
V: TRBV3-1; J: TRBJ1-2; CDR3: CASSQQGDDYGYTF
V: TRBV12-3/TRBV12-4; J: TRBJ2-7; CDR3: CASRTLGQGAGEQYF
V: TRBV6-1; J: TRBJ2-1; CDR3: CASRSGQGISVEFF
V: TRBV19; J: TRBJ2-5; CDR3: CASTKGSQETQYF
V: TRBV5-1; J: TRBJ2-1; CDR3: CASSSSLAHTNNEQFF
V: TRBV28; J: TRBJ2-1; CDR3: CASSFRGLAINEQFF
V: TRBV12-3/TRBV12-4; J: TRBJ1-1; CDR3: CASNRGQGNTEAFF
V: TRBV6-6; J: TRBJ2-5; CDR3: CACTSDQETQYF
V: TRBV6-1; J: TRBJ2-3; CDR3: CASSEDTVMTDTQYF